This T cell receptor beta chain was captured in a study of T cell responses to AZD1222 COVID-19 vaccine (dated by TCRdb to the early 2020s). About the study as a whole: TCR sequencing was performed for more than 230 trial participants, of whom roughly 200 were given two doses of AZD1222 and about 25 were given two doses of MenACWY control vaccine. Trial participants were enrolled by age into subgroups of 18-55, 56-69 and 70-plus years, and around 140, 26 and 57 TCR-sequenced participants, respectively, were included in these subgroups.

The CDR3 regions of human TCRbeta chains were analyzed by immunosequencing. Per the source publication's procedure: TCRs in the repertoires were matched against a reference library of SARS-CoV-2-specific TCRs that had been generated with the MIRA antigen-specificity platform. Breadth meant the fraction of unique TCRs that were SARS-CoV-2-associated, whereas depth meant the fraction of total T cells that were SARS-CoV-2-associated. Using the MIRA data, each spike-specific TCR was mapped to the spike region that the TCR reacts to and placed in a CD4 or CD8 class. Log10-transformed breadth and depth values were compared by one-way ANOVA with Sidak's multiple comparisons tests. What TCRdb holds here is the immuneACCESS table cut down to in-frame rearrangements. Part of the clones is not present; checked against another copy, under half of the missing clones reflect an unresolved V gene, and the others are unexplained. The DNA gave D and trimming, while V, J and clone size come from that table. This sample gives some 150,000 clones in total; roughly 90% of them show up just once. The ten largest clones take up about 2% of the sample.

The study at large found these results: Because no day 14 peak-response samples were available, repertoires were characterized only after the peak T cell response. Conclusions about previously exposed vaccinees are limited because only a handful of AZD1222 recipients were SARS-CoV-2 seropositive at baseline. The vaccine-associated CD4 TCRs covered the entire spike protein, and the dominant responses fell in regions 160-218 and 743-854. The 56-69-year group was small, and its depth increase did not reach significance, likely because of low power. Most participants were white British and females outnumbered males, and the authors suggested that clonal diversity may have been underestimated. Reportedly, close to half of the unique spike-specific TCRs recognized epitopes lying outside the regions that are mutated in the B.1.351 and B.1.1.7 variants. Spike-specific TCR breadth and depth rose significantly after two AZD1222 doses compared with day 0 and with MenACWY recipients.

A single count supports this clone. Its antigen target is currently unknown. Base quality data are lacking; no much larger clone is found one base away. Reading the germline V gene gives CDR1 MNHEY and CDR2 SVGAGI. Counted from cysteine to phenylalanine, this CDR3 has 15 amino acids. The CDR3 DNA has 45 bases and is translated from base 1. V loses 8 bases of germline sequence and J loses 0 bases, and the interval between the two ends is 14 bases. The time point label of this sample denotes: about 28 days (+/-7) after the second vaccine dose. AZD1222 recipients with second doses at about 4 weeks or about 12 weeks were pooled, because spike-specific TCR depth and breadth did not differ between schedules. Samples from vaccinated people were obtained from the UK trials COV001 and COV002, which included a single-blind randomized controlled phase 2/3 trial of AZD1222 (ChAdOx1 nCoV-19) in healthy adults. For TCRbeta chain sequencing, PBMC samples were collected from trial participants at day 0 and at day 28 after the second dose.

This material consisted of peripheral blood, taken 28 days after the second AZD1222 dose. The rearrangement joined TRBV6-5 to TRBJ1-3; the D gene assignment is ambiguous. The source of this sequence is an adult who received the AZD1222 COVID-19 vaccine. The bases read TGTGCCAGCTCTCCGCGGGGATACTCTGGAAACACCATATATTTT. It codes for CASSPRGYSGNTIYF.